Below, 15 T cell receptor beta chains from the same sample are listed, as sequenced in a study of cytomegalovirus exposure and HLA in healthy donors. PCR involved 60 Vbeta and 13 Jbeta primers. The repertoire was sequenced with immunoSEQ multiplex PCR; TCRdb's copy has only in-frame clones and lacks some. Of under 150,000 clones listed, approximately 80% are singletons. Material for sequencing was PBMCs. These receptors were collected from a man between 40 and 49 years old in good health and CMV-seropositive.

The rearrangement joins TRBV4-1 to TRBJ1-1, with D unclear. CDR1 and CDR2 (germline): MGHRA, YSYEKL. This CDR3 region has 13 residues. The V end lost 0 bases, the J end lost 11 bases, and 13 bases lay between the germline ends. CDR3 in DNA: TGCGCCAGCAGCCAAGAAAAGCTTTGGCGGGCTTTCTTT. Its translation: CASSQEKLWRAFF.

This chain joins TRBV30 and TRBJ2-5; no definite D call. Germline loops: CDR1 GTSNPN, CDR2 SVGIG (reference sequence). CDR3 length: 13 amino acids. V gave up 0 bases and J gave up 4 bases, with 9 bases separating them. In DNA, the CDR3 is TGTGCCTGGAGTGTCCAGGCAGCAGAGACCCAGTACTTC. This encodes CAWSVQAAETQYF.

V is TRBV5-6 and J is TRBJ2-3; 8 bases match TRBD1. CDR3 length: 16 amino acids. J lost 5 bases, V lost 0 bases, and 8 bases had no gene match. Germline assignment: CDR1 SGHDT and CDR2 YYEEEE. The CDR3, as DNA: TGTGCCAGCAGCTTGGGGGGGCGACAGGGGAGAGATACGCAGTATTTT. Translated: CASSLGGRQGRDTQYF.

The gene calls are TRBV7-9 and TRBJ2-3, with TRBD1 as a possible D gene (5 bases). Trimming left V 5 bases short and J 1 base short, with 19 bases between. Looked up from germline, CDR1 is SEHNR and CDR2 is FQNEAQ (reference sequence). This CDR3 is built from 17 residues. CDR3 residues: CASSTGHTLRGTDTQYF. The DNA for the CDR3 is TGTGCCAGCAGCACCGGACACACTCTTAGGGGCACAGATACGCAGTATTTT.

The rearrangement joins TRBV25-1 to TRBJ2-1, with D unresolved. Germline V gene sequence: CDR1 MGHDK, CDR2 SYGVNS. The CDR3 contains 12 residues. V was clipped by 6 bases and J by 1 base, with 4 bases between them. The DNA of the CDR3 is TGTGCCAGCAGGTCGTCCTACAATGAGCAGTTCTTC. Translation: CASRSSYNEQFF.

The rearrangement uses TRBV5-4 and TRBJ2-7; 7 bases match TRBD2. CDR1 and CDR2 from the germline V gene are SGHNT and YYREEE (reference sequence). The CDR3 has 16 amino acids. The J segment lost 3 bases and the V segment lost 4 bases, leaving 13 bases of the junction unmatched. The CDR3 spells CASSDQWGGAVYEQYF. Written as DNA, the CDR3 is TGTGCCAGCAGCGATCAGTGGGGGGGTGCAGTCTACGAGCAGTACTTC.

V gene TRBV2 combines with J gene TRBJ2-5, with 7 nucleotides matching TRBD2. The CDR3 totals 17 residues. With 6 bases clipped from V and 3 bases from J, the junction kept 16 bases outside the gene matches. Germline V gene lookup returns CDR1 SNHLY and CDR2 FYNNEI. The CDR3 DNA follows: TGTGCCAGCAGAGAACGTTCTAGTCCCCGGGGGGAAGAGACCCAGTACTTC. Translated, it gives CASRERSSPRGEETQYF.

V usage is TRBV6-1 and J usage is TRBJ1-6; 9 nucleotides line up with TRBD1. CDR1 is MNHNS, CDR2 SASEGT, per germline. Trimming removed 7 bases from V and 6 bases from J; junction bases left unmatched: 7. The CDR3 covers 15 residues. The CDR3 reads CASTPTGGLNSPLHF. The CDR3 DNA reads TGTGCCAGCACCCCGACAGGGGGTCTTAATTCACCCCTCCACTTT.

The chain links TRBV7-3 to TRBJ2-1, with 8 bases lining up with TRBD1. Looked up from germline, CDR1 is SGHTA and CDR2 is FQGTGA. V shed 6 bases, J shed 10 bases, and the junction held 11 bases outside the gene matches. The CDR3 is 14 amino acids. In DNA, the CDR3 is TGTGCCAGCAGTCTCCGACAGGGGACGGGAGAGCAGTTCTTC. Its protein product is CASSLRQGTGEQFF.

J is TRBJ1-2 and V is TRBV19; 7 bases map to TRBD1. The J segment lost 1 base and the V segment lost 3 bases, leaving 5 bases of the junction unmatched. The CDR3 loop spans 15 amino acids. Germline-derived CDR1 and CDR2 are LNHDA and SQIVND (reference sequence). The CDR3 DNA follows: TGTGCCAGTAGTATTACGGGACAGCTTAACTATGGCTACACCTTC. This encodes CASSITGQLNYGYTF.

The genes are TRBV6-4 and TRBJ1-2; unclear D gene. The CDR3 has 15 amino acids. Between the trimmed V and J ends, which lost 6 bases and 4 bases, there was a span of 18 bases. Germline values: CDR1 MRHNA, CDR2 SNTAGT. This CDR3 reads CASSPSVGTLYGYTF. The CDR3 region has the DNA TGTGCCAGCAGCCCCTCAGTGGGCACACTCTATGGCTACACCTTC.

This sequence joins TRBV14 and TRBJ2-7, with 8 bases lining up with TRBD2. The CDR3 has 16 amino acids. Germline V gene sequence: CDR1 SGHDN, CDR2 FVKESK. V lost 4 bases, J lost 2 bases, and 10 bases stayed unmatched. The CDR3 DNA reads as TGTGCCAGCAGCCTCATAGGCGGGGGGCCCACCTACGAGCAGTACTTC. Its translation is CASSLIGGGPTYEQYF.

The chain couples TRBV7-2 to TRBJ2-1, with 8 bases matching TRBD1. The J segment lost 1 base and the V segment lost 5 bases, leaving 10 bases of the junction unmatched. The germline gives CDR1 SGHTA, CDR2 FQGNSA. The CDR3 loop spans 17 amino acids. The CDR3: CASSLTRTGWSYNEQFF. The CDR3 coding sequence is TGTGCCAGCAGCCTAACTAGGACAGGGTGGTCCTACAATGAGCAGTTCTTC.

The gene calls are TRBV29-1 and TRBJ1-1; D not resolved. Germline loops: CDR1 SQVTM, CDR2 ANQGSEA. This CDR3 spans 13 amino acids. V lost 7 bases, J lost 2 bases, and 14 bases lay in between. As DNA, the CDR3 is TGCAGCGCGGCGTCAGGTTTAAACACTGAAGCTTTCTTT. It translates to CSAASGLNTEAFF.

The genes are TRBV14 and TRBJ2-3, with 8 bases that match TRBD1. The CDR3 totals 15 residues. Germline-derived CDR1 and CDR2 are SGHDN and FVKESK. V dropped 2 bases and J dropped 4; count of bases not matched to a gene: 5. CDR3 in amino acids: CASSQRTGWSDTQYF. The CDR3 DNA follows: TGTGCCAGCAGCCAAAGGACAGGGTGGTCAGATACGCAGTATTTT.